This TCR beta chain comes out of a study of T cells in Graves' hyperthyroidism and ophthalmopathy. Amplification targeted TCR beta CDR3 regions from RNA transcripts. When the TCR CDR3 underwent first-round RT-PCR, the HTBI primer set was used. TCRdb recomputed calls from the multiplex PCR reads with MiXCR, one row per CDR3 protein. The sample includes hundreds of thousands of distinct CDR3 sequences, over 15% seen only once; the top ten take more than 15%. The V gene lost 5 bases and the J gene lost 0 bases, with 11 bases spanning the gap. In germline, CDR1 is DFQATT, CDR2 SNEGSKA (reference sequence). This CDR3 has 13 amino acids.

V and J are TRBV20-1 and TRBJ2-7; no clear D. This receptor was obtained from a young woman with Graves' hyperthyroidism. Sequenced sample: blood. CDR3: CSAWTESSYEQYF. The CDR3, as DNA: TGCAGTGCTTGGACGGAGAGCTCCTACGAGCAGTACTTC.